The rows below give T cell receptor beta chains drawn from one sample of a study of blood T cell repertoires in COVID-19. Only in-frame clones appear in the TCRdb table, and some are missing; sequencing was by immunoSEQ multiplex PCR. The sample has 95,000 to 100,000 clones, over 80% seen once. Sequencing input: peripheral blood. These receptors all come from a man in his fifties with active COVID-19. CDR3s include the opening cysteine and the closing phenylalanine or tryptophan. The D gene is left open where the match is weak. Size is omitted from some rows. Given values are once, few, many or a class for expanded clones.

CDR3 | DNA | V | size | J | D
CASSSGQGRNQPQHF | TGTGCCAGCAGTTCAGGACAGGGTCGAAATCAGCCCCAGCATTTT | TRBV27 | . | TRBJ1-5 | TRBD1
CASLPGQTYEQYF | TGTGCCAGCCTTCCGGGACAGACCTACGAGCAGTACTTC | TRBV2 | . | TRBJ2-7 | TRBD1
CSVEVHGGNTEAFF | TGCAGCGTTGAAGTTCACGGGGGGAACACTGAAGCTTTCTTT | TRBV29-1 | . | TRBJ1-1 | .
CASSLQMANYGYTF | TGTGCCAGCAGTCTGCAGATGGCTAACTATGGCTACACCTTC | TRBV2 | . | TRBJ1-2 | .
CASSRRTVSGLLRGYTF | TGTGCCAGCAGTCGACGGACAGTGTCGGGTCTATTGCGGGGCTACACCTTC | TRBV27 | . | TRBJ1-2 | .
CATSKGVRQETQYF | TGTGCCACCAGCAAGGGGGTGCGGCAAGAGACCCAGTACTTC | TRBV15 | . | TRBJ2-5 | .
CASRRTGRPYGYTF | TGTGCCAGTAGGAGGACAGGGCGTCCCTATGGCTACACCTTC | TRBV19 | . | TRBJ1-2 | TRBD1
CASSFNPVGLAGVEQYF | TGTGCCAGCAGTTTTAATCCTGTGGGACTAGCGGGAGTTGAGCAGTACTTC | TRBV27 | . | TRBJ2-7 | TRBD2
CASSLSPSGPATPSGNTIYF | TGCGCCAGCAGCTTGAGTCCTAGCGGACCCGCTACACCCTCTGGAAACACCATATATTTT | TRBV5-1 | . | TRBJ1-3 | .
CASSQQGYYGYTF | TGTGCCAGCAGCCAACAGGGGTACTATGGCTACACCTTC | TRBV14 | . | TRBJ1-2 | .
CAWSPAGTAMNYGYTF | TGTGCCTGGAGCCCGGCTGGGACAGCTATGAACTATGGCTACACCTTC | TRBV30 | . | TRBJ1-2 | TRBD1
CSAPGLGTEAFF | TGCAGCGCACCAGGGTTGGGAACTGAAGCTTTCTTT | TRBV29-1 | . | TRBJ1-1 | .
CASSYASGRETQYF | TGTGCCAGCAGTTACGCTAGCGGGAGAGAGACCCAGTACTTC | TRBV6-2/TRBV6-3 | . | TRBJ2-5 | TRBD2
CASSLTELNTEAFF | TGTGCCAGCAGTTTGACAGAGCTGAACACTGAAGCTTTCTTT | TRBV27 | . | TRBJ1-1 | .
CASSPKGGSYNEQFF | TGTGCCAGCAGCCCTAAAGGGGGTTCCTACAATGAGCAGTTCTTC | TRBV5-5 | . | TRBJ2-1 | .
CASSREAGDHEQYF | TGCGCCAGCAGCCGAGAAGCGGGAGACCACGAGCAGTACTTC | TRBV5-1 | . | TRBJ2-7 | TRBD2
CASSYLGQGLSGANVLTF | TGTGCCAGCAGCTATTTAGGACAGGGACTCTCTGGGGCCAACGTCCTGACTTTC | TRBV6-2/TRBV6-3 | . | TRBJ2-6 | TRBD1
CASSRFGTGAYEQYF | TGTGCCAGCAGTCGGTTTGGGACAGGGGCCTACGAGCAGTACTTC | TRBV6-5 | few | TRBJ2-7 | TRBD1
CASSEAGDNQPQHF | TGTGCCAGCAGTGAAGCAGGGGACAATCAGCCCCAGCATTTT | TRBV2 | . | TRBJ1-5 | .
CASGRDSFNYGYTF | TGTGCTAGTGGTCGGGACAGTTTTAACTATGGCTACACCTTC | TRBV12-5 | . | TRBJ1-2 | TRBD1
CASSEEAGASDEQYF | TGTGCCAGCAGTGAAGAAGCGGGAGCTAGCGACGAGCAGTACTTC | TRBV2 | once | TRBJ2-7 | TRBD2